The T cell receptor beta chain described here comes from a study of T cell clonotyping in hematopoietic cell transplantation. Study-level points and caveats: After transplant, recipient diversity fell while pathologically expanded clonotypes grew through day 180. Graft donor and pretransplant recipient Inverse Simpson Index values predicted broader posttransplant TCR diversity. At the given depth, recipient repertoires were over 97% de novo clonotypes.

Profiling relied on immunoSEQ multiplex PCR, and the TCRdb table lists in-frame clones only, not all of them. The sample lists tens of thousands of clones, 70% to 80% occurring once. Comment on this clone: Antigen: not known.

Time point described: recipient sample about 28 days before transplant, after cytoreduction. Germline trimming cut 0 bases from V and 8 bases from J; bases unmatched to any gene: 9. This CDR3 comprises 15 residues. CDR1 and CDR2 from the germline V gene are SGHNT and YYREEE (reference sequence). Sequencing was performed on peripheral blood mononuclear cells, taken before stem cell transplant. The V gene is TRBV5-4, the J gene TRBJ1-2, with 8 bases identical to TRBD1. The TCR comes from a woman younger than 45 with chronic myeloid leukemia. Some clones in this sample may be carry-over from other donors' samples. For the CDR3, the DNA is TGTGCCAGCAGCTTGGAGTGGACAGGGATACGCGGCTACACCTTC. Protein: CASSLEWTGIRGYTF.